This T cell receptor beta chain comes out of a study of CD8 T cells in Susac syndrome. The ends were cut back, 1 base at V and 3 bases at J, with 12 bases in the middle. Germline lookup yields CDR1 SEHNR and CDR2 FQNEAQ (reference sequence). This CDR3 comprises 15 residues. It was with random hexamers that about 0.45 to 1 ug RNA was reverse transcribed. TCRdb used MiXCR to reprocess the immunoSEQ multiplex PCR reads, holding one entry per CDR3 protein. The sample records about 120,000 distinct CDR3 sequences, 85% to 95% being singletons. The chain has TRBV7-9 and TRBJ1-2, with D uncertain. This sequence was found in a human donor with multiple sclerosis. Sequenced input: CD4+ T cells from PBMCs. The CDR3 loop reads CASSLGVGSDYGYTF. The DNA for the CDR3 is TGTGCCAGCAGCTTAGGGGTCGGGTCGGACTATGGCTACACCTTC.